These 20 T cell receptor beta chains were all obtained from the same sample, sequenced in a study of CD8 T cells in Susac syndrome. Random hexamers were used to reverse transcribe 0.5 to 1 ug of RNA. Each CDR3 protein gets one entry after TCRdb re-called the immunoSEQ multiplex PCR reads with MiXCR. The data show 150,000 or so distinct CDR3 sequences, about 95% seen once. The sequenced material came from CD8+ T cells from PBMCs. The receptors derive from a human donor with multiple sclerosis.

This clonotype occurred once. The CDR3, as DNA: TGTGCCAACCCGACAGGCTATGGCTACACCTTC. Amino acid sequence: CANPTGYGYTF. The V gene is TRBV2, the J gene TRBJ1-2; perhaps TRBD1 as D (6 bases). V was shortened by 10 bases and J by 4 bases, with 10 bases between the two germline ends. CDR3 length equals 11 residues. Germline-derived CDR1 and CDR2 are SNHLY and FYNNEI.

The chain is built from TRBV6-5 and TRBJ2-7; the D is unclear. This CDR3 spans 16 amino acids. Germline V CDR1 and CDR2: MNHEY, SVGAGI. V was cut by 0 bases and J by 7 bases, with 19 bases left in between. CDR3 nucleotides: TGTGCCAGCAGTTACTCGGCAGACGGGCAGGTATGGGAGCAGTACTTC. Translated: CASSYSADGQVWEQYF.

The gene calls are TRBV29-1 and TRBJ1-5; D might be TRBD1 (5 bases). Germline V gene data show CDR1 as SQVTM and CDR2 as ANQGSEA. CDR3 length: 14 amino acids. V shed 7 bases and J shed 0 bases, with 13 bases lying between them. This chain's CDR3 is CSALGGDSNQPQHF. The CDR3 coding sequence is TGCAGCGCCCTGGGAGGGGATAGCAATCAGCCCCAGCATTTT.

The chain combines TRBV20-1 with TRBJ1-4; D might be TRBD1 (5 bases). The CDR3 contains 13 residues. V was shortened by 6 bases and J by 4 bases, with 12 bases between the two germline ends. Germline V gene sequence: CDR1 DFQATT, CDR2 SNEGSKA (reference sequence). The CDR3 loop reads CSASDRINEKLFF. As DNA, the CDR3 is TGCAGTGCGTCAGACAGAATTAATGAAAAACTGTTTTTT.

The CDR3 bases are TGTGCCAGCAGCTCCTCTGGGGGGGGTTCACCCCTCCACTTT. It is translated as CASSSSGGGSPLHF. V usage is TRBV7-9 and J usage is TRBJ1-6, with D perhaps matching TRBD1 (5 bases). Trimming took 4 bases from V and 9 from J, leaving 13 bases between them. Germline-derived CDR1 and CDR2 are SEHNR and FQNEAQ (reference sequence). The CDR3 is made up of 14 amino acids.

The chain employs TRBV5-1 and TRBJ2-3; D remains unclear. This CDR3 comprises 12 residues. V was cut by 4 bases and J by 6 bases, with 9 bases left in between. Germline V gene sequence: CDR1 SGHRS, CDR2 YFSETQ. CDR3 protein: CASSRTVDTQYF. CDR3 DNA: TGCGCCAGCAGCCGGACGGTTGATACGCAGTATTTT.

This chain joins TRBV19 and TRBJ2-4, with a tentative D call TRBD1 (5 bases). Trimming stripped 7 bases from V and 0 bases from J, with 10 bases between. The CDR3 is made up of 14 amino acids. Per the germline V gene, CDR1 is LNHDA and CDR2 is SQIVND (reference sequence). The CDR3 bases are TGTGCCAGTACCCCGACAGTAGCCAAAAACATTCAGTACTTC. Encoded protein: CASTPTVAKNIQYF.

The CDR3 spells CSARDHLEPLYEQYF. The CDR3 DNA reads as TGCAGTGCTAGAGACCACCTAGAGCCCCTTTACGAGCAGTACTTC. The V and J genes are TRBV20-1 and TRBJ2-7; D not resolved. V lost 0 bases to trimming and J lost 4 bases, with 16 bases between them. This CDR3 has 15 residues. Germline CDR1 and CDR2: DFQATT and SNEGSKA (reference sequence).

The CDR3 DNA reads TGTGCCATATACCACAGGTCGAACCAAGAGACCCAGTACTTC. Amino acid sequence: CAIYHRSNQETQYF. The chain employs TRBV2 and TRBJ2-5; a possible D gene is TRBD1 (5 bases). This CDR3 is 14 amino acids long. The V gene's germline CDR1 is SNHLY and CDR2 FYNNEI. The germline V and J ends were trimmed by 10 bases and 0 bases, with 15 bases remaining between them.

The genes are TRBV12-3 or TRBV12-4 and TRBJ2-7, with unresolved D. The V end lost 5 bases, the J end lost 5 bases, and 13 bases lay between the germline ends. The length of the CDR3 is 13 residues. The CDR3 nucleotides read TGTGCCAGCAGTCTCCAAGGTTTCGACGAGCAGTACTTC. Residues: CASSLQGFDEQYF.

The chain combines TRBV4-1 with TRBJ1-5; D gene ambiguous. V was cut by 1 base and J by 2 bases, with 6 bases left in between. The CDR3 has 14 amino acids. Germline lookup yields CDR1 MGHRA and CDR2 YSYEKL. CDR3: CASSQGLGNQPQHF. The CDR3, as DNA: TGCGCCAGCAGCCAAGGACTCGGCAATCAGCCCCAGCATTTT.

The V and J genes are TRBV6-6 and TRBJ2-1; 8 bases are a match to TRBD2. Germline V gene data show CDR1 as MNHNY and CDR2 as SVGAGI (reference sequence). Trimming removed 2 bases from V and 2 bases from J; junction bases left unmatched: 2. This CDR3 contains 15 residues. The CDR3 DNA is TGTGCCAGCAGTTACCGTAGCGGGGCCTACAATGAGCAGTTCTTC. Translating gives CASSYRSGAYNEQFF.

The chain is built from TRBV29-1 and TRBJ1-2; TRBD1 agrees at 12 bases. V trimming: 6 bases; J trimming: 7 bases; junction bases outside the gene matches: 3. CDR3 size: 12 residues. Germline CDR1 SQVTM, CDR2 ANQGSEA. This CDR3 is CSVGQGAVGYTF. The CDR3 DNA reads as TGCAGCGTGGGACAGGGGGCGGTTGGCTACACCTTC.

V is TRBV13 and J is TRBJ2-5; D is perhaps TRBD2 (7 bases). CDR1 PRHDT and CDR2 FYEKMQ come from the germline V gene (reference sequence). The CDR3 length is 18 residues. V was shortened by 0 bases and J by 3 bases, with 20 bases between the two germline ends. This CDR3 reads CASSLGRGPATDEETQYF. The CDR3 region has the DNA TGTGCCAGCAGCTTAGGGCGGGGGCCCGCGACTGACGAAGAGACCCAGTACTTC.

The CDR3 spells CSARDPGTTRLGANVLTF. CDR3 DNA: TGCAGTGCTAGAGATCCCGGGACGACACGACTCGGGGCCAACGTCCTGACTTTC. The rearrangement links TRBV20-1 to TRBJ2-6; possibly TRBD1 or TRBD2 for D (5 bases each). In germline, CDR1 is DFQATT, CDR2 SNEGSKA (reference sequence). The CDR3 is made up of 18 amino acids. Trimming stripped 0 bases from V and 4 bases from J, with 19 bases between.

The CDR3 coding sequence is TGCGCCAGCAGCCAAGCACCGGCCTACGAGCAGTACTTC. It codes for CASSQAPAYEQYF. The chain employs TRBV4-1 and TRBJ2-7; D unclear. Germline V lookup: CDR1 MGHRA, CDR2 YSYEKL. Trimming took off 1 base at V and 2 bases at J, with 6 bases between the two ends. CDR3 size: 13 residues.

V usage is TRBV20-1 and J usage is TRBJ2-3; weak D call: TRBD2 (7 bases). The CDR3 consists of 14 residues. V lost 7 bases to trimming and J lost 4 bases, with 18 bases between them. Germline V gives CDR1 DFQATT, CDR2 SNEGSKA (reference sequence). For the CDR3, the DNA is TGCAGTGTCGACGGGGGGCCGGCAGCAGATACGCAGTATTTT. It translates to CSVDGGPAADTQYF.

In its sample, this clonotype was seen once. The chain recombines TRBV7-9 with TRBJ2-1; possible D gene TRBD1, 6 bases. V was clipped by 5 bases and J by 6 bases, with 8 bases between them. CDR1 SEHNR and CDR2 FQNEAQ come from the germline V gene (reference sequence). CDR3 size: 12 residues. CDR3: CASSRQVNEQFF. The CDR3 coding sequence is TGTGCCAGCAGCCGACAGGTCAATGAGCAGTTCTTC.

The V gene is TRBV30, the J gene TRBJ2-1; 7 nucleotides agree with TRBD2. The germline V gene encodes CDR1 GTSNPN and CDR2 SVGIG (reference sequence). V was pared by 4 bases and J by 5 bases, with 5 bases of the junction left unmatched. The CDR3 loop spans 13 amino acids. The DNA for the CDR3 is TGTGCCTGGATGGGAGCGGGGAACAATGAGCAGTTCTTC. Protein: CAWMGAGNNEQFF. Full variable domain (missing parts from reference TRBV30 and TRBJ2-1): SQTIHQWPATLVQPVGSPLSLECTVEGTSNPNLYWYRQAAGRGLQLLFYSVGIGQISSEVPQNLSASRPQDRQFILSSKKLLLSDSGFYLCAWMGAGNNEQFFGPGTRLTVL.

This chain links TRBV29-1 with TRBJ2-7; no clear D gene. The CDR3 is made up of 11 amino acids. The germline V gene encodes CDR1 SQVTM and CDR2 ANQGSEA. Between the trimmed V and J ends, which lost 4 bases and 9 bases, there was a span of 13 bases. The CDR3 DNA is TGCAGCGTTGGAGTAAGGGAAGGGCAGTACTTC. Protein product: CSVGVREGQYF.